What follows is one TCR beta chain and its context. What it binds is unknown. Culture proceeded for 10 days, and CD4+ T cells were then isolated. Vaccinated participants had no history of SARS-CoV-2 infection and tested negative for nucleocapsid antibodies. Half-medium exchanges with IL-2 medium took place on days 3 and 7. TCRdb's table, derived via immunoSEQ multiplex PCR, lists solely in-frame clones and lacks some. The data show tens of thousands of clones, approximately 67% seen once. This sample stems from a study of vaccination effects on CD4 cells after COVID-19. In the study overall: Viral peptide pools were used in the ViraFEST assay to expand antigen-specific CD4+ T cells, and sequencing came afterward. Findings and limits, study-wide: Infection-derived and vaccine-derived clones contracted markedly late after vaccination.

Germline loops: CDR1 LGHDT, CDR2 YNNKEL (reference sequence). CDR3 size: 12 residues. With 0 bases removed from V and 8 bases from J, the gap between germline ends came to 4 bases. J is TRBJ1-4 and V is TRBV3-1 (or the pseudogene TRBV3-2), with D unclear. The sequence came from a human donor who received a COVID-19 vaccine. Sequences were derived from CD4+ T cells from PBMCs cultured without peptide, sampled before COVID-19 vaccination. The CDR3 loop is CASSQEPEKLFF. CDR3 in DNA: TGTGCCAGCAGCCAAGAGCCCGAAAAACTGTTTTTT.